This TCR beta chain is from a study of shared clonotypes between healthy human individuals. This clone came up a few times. Here immunoSEQ multiplex PCR was the method, and the copy in TCRdb shows in-frame clones only, minus some. The sample lists over 700,000 clones, just under 75% occurring once. Germline CDR1 is MGHDK and CDR2 is SYGVNS. The CDR3 sequence is 13 residues long. V trimming: 2 bases; J trimming: 5 bases; junction bases outside the gene matches: 0. The rearrangement links TRBV25-1 to TRBJ2-5, with TRBD2 matching 9 bases. Sample: memory CD4+ T cells sorted from blood. The subset is: CD45RA-negative fraction. The receptor was isolated from a woman aged 25 to 39 in good health. CDR3 coding DNA: TGTGCCAGCAGTGAAGGACTAGCGGAGACCCAGTACTTC. Translating gives CASSEGLAETQYF.